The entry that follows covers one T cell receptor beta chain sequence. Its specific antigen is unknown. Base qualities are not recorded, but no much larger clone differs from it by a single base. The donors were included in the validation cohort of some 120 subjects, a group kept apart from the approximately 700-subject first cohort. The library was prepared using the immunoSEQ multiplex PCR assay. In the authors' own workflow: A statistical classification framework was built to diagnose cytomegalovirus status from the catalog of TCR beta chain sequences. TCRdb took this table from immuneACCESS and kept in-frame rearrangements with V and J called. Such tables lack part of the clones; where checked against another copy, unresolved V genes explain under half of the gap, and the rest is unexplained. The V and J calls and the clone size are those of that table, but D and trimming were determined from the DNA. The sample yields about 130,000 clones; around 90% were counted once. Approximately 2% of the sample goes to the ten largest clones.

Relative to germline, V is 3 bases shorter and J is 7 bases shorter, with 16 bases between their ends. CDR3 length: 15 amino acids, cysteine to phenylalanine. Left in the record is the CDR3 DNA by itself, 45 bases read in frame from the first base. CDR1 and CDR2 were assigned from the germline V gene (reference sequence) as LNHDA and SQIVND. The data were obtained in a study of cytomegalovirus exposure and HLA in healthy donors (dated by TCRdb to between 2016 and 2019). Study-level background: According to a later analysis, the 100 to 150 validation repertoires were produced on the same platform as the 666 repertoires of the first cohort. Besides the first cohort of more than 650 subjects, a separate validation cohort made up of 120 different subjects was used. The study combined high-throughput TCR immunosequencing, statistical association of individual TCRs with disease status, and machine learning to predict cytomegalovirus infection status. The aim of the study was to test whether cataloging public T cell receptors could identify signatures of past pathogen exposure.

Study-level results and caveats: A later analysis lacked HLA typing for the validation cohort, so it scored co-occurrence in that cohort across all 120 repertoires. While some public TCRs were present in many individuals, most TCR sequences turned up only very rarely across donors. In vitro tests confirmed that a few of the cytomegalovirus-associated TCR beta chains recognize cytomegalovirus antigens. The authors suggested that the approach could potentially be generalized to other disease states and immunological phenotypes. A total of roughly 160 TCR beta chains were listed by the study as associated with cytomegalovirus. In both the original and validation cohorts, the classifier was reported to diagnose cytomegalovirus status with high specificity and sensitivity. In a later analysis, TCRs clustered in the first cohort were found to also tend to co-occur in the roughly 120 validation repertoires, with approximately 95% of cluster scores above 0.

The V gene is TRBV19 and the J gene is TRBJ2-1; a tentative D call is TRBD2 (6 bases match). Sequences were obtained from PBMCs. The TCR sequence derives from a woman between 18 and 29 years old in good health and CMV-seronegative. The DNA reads TGTGCCAGTAGTATCCTGGAGGGCCTAAGGAATGAGCAGTTCTTC. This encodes CASSILEGLRNEQFF.